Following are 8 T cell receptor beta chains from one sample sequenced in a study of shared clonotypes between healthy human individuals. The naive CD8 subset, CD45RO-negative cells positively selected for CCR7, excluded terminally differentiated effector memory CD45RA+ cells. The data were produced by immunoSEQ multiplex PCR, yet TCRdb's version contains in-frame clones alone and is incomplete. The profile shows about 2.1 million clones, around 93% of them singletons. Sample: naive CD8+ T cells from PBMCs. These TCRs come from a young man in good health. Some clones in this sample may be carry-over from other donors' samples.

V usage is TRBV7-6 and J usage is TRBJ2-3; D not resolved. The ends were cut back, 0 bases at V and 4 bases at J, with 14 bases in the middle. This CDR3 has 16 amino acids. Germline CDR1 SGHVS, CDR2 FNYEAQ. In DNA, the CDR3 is TGTGCCAGCAGCTTAGCTAGGGTCCAGGCATCAGATACGCAGTATTTT. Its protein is CASSLARVQASDTQYF. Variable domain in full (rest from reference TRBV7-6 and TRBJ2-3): GAGVSQSPRYKVTKRGQDVALRCDPISGHVSLYWYRQALGQGPEFLTYFNYEAQQDKSGLPNDRFSAERPEGSISTLTIQRTEQRDSAMYRCASSLARVQASDTQYFGPGTRLTVL.

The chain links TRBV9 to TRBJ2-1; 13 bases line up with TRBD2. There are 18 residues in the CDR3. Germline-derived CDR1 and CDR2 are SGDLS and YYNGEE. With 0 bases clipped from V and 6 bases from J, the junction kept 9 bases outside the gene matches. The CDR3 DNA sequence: TGTGCCAGCAGCGTAGCCACTAGCGGGAGGGGTGGAGTCAATGAGCAGTTCTTC. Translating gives CASSVATSGRGGVNEQFF.

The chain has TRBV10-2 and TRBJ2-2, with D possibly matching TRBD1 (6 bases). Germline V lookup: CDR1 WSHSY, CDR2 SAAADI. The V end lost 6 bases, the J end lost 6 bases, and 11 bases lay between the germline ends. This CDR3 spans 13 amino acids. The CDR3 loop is CASRGTGSGELFF. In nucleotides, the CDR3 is TGCGCCAGCAGGGGAACAGGGTCCGGGGAGCTGTTTTTT.

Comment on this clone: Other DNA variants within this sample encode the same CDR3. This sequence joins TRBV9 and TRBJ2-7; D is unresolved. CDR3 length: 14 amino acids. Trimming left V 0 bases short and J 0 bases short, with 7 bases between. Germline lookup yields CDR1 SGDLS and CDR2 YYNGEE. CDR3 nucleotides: TGTGCCAGCAGCGTAGACGGCTCCTCCTACGAGCAGTACTTC. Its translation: CASSVDGSSYEQYF.

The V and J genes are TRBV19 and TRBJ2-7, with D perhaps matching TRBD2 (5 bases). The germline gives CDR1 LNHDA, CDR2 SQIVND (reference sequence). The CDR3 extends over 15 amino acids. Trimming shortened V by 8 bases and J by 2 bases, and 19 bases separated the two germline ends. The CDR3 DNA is TGTGCCAGTCTAGGTTGGAACGGACTGACCTACGAGCAGTACTTC. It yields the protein CASLGWNGLTYEQYF. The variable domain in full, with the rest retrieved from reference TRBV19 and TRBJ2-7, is DGGITQSPKYLFRKEGQNVTLSCEQNLNHDAMYWYRQDPGQGLRLIYYSQIVNDFQKGDIAEGYSVSREKKESFPLTVTSAQKNPTAFYLCASLGWNGLTYEQYFGPGTRLTVT.

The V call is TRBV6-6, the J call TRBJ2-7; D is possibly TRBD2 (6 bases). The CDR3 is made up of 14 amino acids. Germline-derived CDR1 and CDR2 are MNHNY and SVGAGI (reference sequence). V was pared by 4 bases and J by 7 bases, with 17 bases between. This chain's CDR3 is CASSSSGALEEQYF. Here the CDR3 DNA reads TGTGCCAGCAGTTCATCGGGAGCCCTGGAGGAGCAGTACTTC.

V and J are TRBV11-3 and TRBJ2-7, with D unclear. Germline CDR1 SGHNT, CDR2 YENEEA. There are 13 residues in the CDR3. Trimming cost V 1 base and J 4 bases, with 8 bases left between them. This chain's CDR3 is CASSLAAAYEQYF. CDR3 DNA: TGTGCCAGCAGCTTAGCGGCAGCTTACGAGCAGTACTTC.

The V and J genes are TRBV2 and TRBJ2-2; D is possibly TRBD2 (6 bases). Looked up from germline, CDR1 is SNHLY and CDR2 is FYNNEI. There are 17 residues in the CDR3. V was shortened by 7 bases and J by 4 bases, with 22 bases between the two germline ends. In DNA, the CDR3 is TGTGCCAGCAAACCCCCGGGACTTAGCGGTTTCACCGGGGAGCTGTTTTTT. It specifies CASKPPGLSGFTGELFF.